A single sample gave rise to the 2 T cell receptor beta chains below, sequenced in a study of shared clonotypes between healthy human individuals. Sequencing used immunoSEQ multiplex PCR; TCRdb keeps in-frame clones, though not all of them. The data show about 2 million clones, with just under 95% seen just once and about 1.1% held by the top ten. Naive CD8 populations comprised CD45RO-negative cells positively selected for CCR7, excluding terminally differentiated effector memory CD45RA+ cells. Sequencing input: naive CD8+ T cells sorted from blood. These receptor sequences come from a man aged 18 to 29 in good health.

The V gene is TRBV30, the J gene TRBJ2-4; TRBD1 or TRBD2 may be the D gene (6 bases each). Trimming removed 2 bases from V and 8 bases from J, with 16 bases in between. The CDR3 runs to 14 residues. Per germline, CDR1 GTSNPN and CDR2 SVGIG (reference sequence). The CDR3 nucleotides are TGTGCCTGGAGTCCGGGGGCGGGAATAGACATTCAGTACTTC. Protein: CAWSPGAGIDIQYF.

A single count supports this clone. The V gene is TRBV30, the J gene TRBJ2-7; 8 nucleotides agree with TRBD2. Germline values: CDR1 GTSNPN, CDR2 SVGIG (reference sequence). V shed 0 bases and J 5 bases; nucleotides not matched to a gene: 0. There are 12 residues in the CDR3. In nucleotides, the CDR3 is TGTGCCTGGAGTGTAGCGGGAGACGAGCAGTACTTC. It yields the protein CAWSVAGDEQYF.